These 20 T cell receptor beta chains were sequenced from one sample in a study of blood T cells in healthy people across ages. PCR was performed a second time for about 6 to 11 cycles using a sample-barcoded 5' primer and a J-beta primer mix. A single record per CDR3 protein comes from TCRdb applying MiXCR to the 5' RACE reads. The sample has roughly 1.5 million distinct CDR3 sequences, about 45% seen once. The sample comprised blood. The receptors here all came from a young woman in good health.

V gene TRBV7-2 combines with J gene TRBJ1-1, with D hard to call. Germline V gene sequence: CDR1 SGHTA, CDR2 FQGNSA. Trimming left V 5 bases short and J 1 base short, with 11 bases between. The CDR3 has 14 residues. The CDR3 region is CASSTRPRNTEAFF. Written as DNA, the CDR3 is TGTGCCAGCAGCACTCGACCCCGGAACACTGAAGCTTTCTTT. Drawing the rest from reference TRBV7-2 and TRBJ1-1, the complete variable domain is GAGVSQSPSNKVTEKGKDVELRCDPISGHTALYWYRQSLGQGLEFLIYFQGNSAPDKSGLPSDRFSAERTGGSVSTLTIQRTQQEDSAVYLCASSTRPRNTEAFFGQGTRLTVV.

The chain links TRBV6-1 to TRBJ2-7; D unresolved. In germline, CDR1 is MNHNS, CDR2 SASEGT. The CDR3 loop spans 15 amino acids. With 6 bases removed from V and 0 bases from J, the gap between germline ends came to 15 bases. The CDR3 nucleotides are TGTGCCAGCAGAGAACGGGTCCTCGCCTCCTACGAGCAGTACTTC. Translating gives CASRERVLASYEQYF.

This rearrangement joins TRBV20-1 to TRBJ2-3; a weak D match, TRBD2 (6 bases). The germline V and J ends were trimmed by 0 bases and 2 bases, with 15 bases remaining between them. From germline, CDR1 is DFQATT and CDR2 SNEGSKA (reference sequence). The CDR3 runs to 16 residues. The CDR3 loop is CSARDFRRDPTDTQYF. CDR3 DNA: TGCAGTGCTAGAGATTTTCGGCGGGACCCCACAGATACGCAGTATTTT.

This clonotype was counted between two and nine times. The chain is built from TRBV11-2 and TRBJ1-6; no reliable D call. The CDR3 length is 12 residues. Germline V gene lookup returns CDR1 SGHAT and CDR2 FQNNGV. Trimming stripped 0 bases from V and 9 bases from J, with 3 bases between. The CDR3 bases are TGTGCCAGCAGCTTAGAGTTTTCACCCCTCCACTTT. This sequence encodes CASSLEFSPLHF.

This clonotype was recorded a few times. CDR3 DNA: TGTGCCAGCAGTTCGGACAGAGGGTTCACTGAAGCTTTCTTT. It translates to CASSSDRGFTEAFF. This chain joins TRBV12-3 or TRBV12-4 and TRBJ1-1; the D gene is possibly TRBD1 (6 bases). This CDR3 is built from 14 residues. V shed 4 bases and J shed 4 bases, with 13 bases lying between them.

This clonotype was counted a few times. The rearrangement links TRBV27 to TRBJ1-1; 9 nucleotides match TRBD1. The V gene end was trimmed by 8 bases and the J gene end by 5 bases; junction bases not matched to a gene: 6. The CDR3 is made up of 13 amino acids. The germline CDR1 and CDR2 sequences are MNHEY and SMNVEV (reference sequence). In DNA, the CDR3 is TGTGCCAGCGGCCGACAGGGGGGAACTGAAGCTTTCTTT. It translates to CASGRQGGTEAFF.

About this clonotype itself: Compared with germline, one end of the junction differs, possibly owing to a read error. J is TRBJ1-5 and V is TRBV6-1; D not certain. CDR3 length equals 14 residues. In germline, CDR1 is MNHNS, CDR2 SASEGT. Written as DNA, the CDR3 is TGTGCCAGCAGTGGAGGGATCACCAATCGGCCCCAGCATTTT. Encoded protein: CASSGGITNRPQHF.

This clonotype appeared a few times. The chain uses TRBV4-1 and TRBJ2-7; perhaps TRBD1 as D (5 bases). V lost 6 bases and J lost 0, with 18 bases in between. The CDR3 covers 16 residues. Germline values: CDR1 MGHRA, CDR2 YSYEKL. The CDR3 region is CASRQEPSGISYEQYF. The CDR3 DNA sequence: TGCGCCAGCAGACAGGAACCATCTGGAATCTCCTACGAGCAGTACTTC.

This chain joins TRBV24-1 and TRBJ2-3; D is unresolved. V lost 9 bases, J lost 9 bases, and 15 bases lay in between. The CDR3 is made up of 12 amino acids. Germline assignment: CDR1 KGHDR and CDR2 SFDVKD. The CDR3 DNA reads TGTGCCACCGGTGCAAGGGCTGAGACGCAGTATTTT. This encodes CATGARAETQYF.

This clonotype showed up just a few times. The chain carries TRBV27 and TRBJ2-1; 12 nucleotides line up with TRBD1. The V segment lost 7 bases and the J segment 6 bases; nucleotides outside the gene matches: 16. Germline CDR1 reads MNHEY; CDR2 reads SMNVEV (reference sequence). This CDR3 is 18 amino acids long. The CDR3 reads CASTTLYRDRGHVNEQFF. The CDR3 region has the DNA TGTGCCAGCACTACATTGTACCGGGACAGGGGGCATGTCAATGAGCAGTTCTTC.

The V and J genes are TRBV10-3 and TRBJ1-1; D may be TRBD1 (5 bases). Trimming pared 8 bases from V and 2 bases from J, leaving 15 bases between. CDR1 is ENHRY, CDR2 SYGVKD, per germline. The CDR3 contains 14 residues. CDR3 residues: CAIQVRGGNTEAFF. The CDR3 nucleotides are TGTGCCATCCAGGTCCGGGGGGGTAACACTGAAGCTTTCTTT.

The chain employs TRBV11-2 and TRBJ2-7, with a possible D match to TRBD2 (6 bases). Germline values: CDR1 SGHAT, CDR2 FQNNGV. The CDR3 is 14 residues long. The germline V and J ends were trimmed by 5 bases and 2 bases, with 13 bases remaining between them. CDR3 DNA: TGTGCCAGCAGCGGACTATTCGGGACCTACGAGCAGTACTTC. Translation: CASSGLFGTYEQYF.

V gene TRBV10-3 combines with J gene TRBJ2-5, with TRBD1 as a possible D gene (6 bases). The germline V gene has CDR1 ENHRY and CDR2 SYGVKD. V was trimmed by 2 bases and J by 5 bases, leaving 12 bases between them. The CDR3 spans 14 residues. The CDR3 region is CAISEAAGEETQYF. For the CDR3, the DNA is TGTGCCATCAGTGAGGCTGCAGGGGAGGAGACCCAGTACTTC.

V and J are TRBV9 and TRBJ2-3; TRBD2 aligns across 7 bases. The J segment lost 5 bases and the V segment lost 4 bases, leaving 13 bases of the junction unmatched. The length of the CDR3 is 16 residues. Germline CDR1 reads SGDLS; CDR2 reads YYNGEE. The CDR3 DNA reads TGTGCCAGCAGCCCATGGGAGGGGCGCTCGGGAGATACGCAGTATTTT. This encodes CASSPWEGRSGDTQYF.

In this sample, this clonotype turned up a few times. This chain connects TRBV20-1 to TRBJ1-5, with D hard to call. Germline lookup yields CDR1 DFQATT and CDR2 SNEGSKA (reference sequence). The V gene lost 0 bases and the J gene lost 9 bases, with 21 bases spanning the gap. The CDR3 has 16 amino acids. This CDR3 reads CSARDQDGPPWGPQHF. CDR3 coding DNA: TGCAGTGCTAGAGATCAGGACGGTCCCCCTTGGGGGCCCCAGCATTTT.

The sample holds a few counts of this clonotype. DNA of the CDR3: TGTGCCAGCGGCTCTTCGGATTTCTGGGGCTCCTACGAGCAGTACTTC. Amino acids: CASGSSDFWGSYEQYF. This chain joins TRBV27 and TRBJ2-7; no reliable D call. The CDR3 contains 16 residues. Germline CDR1 reads MNHEY; CDR2 reads SMNVEV (reference sequence). V was cut by 8 bases and J by 0 bases, with 20 bases left in between.

This clonotype has just one count. The chain carries TRBV3-1 and TRBJ1-4; the D is unclear. The V gene's germline CDR1 is LGHDT and CDR2 YNNKEL (reference sequence). Trimming pared 1 base from V and 4 bases from J, leaving 16 bases between. This CDR3 spans 17 amino acids. Here the CDR3 reads CASSQGDSTSHNEKLFF. The CDR3 region has the DNA TGTGCCAGCAGCCAAGGTGACTCGACATCCCATAATGAAAAACTGTTTTTT.

The V and J genes are TRBV5-6 and TRBJ2-3; D is ambiguous. Trimming cost V 0 bases and J 1 base, with 9 bases left between them. CDR1 is SGHDT, CDR2 YYEEEE, per germline. CDR3 length: 15 residues. The CDR3 nucleotides are TGTGCCAGCAGCTTGGGTAGTGTAGGCACAGATACGCAGTATTTT. Its translation is CASSLGSVGTDTQYF.

This clonotype occurred a few times. The V and J genes are TRBV29-1 and TRBJ2-5; 8 bases are shared with TRBD1. The germline V gene has CDR1 SQVTM and CDR2 ANQGSEA. V gave up 6 bases and J gave up 3 bases; unmatched junction bases: 6. The length of the CDR3 is 13 residues. The DNA for the CDR3 is TGCAGCGTCCCCCTGACAGGGGAAGAGACCCAGTACTTC. Translating it yields CSVPLTGEETQYF.

This clonotype has just a few counts. This chain uses TRBV11-1 with TRBJ2-3; 10 nucleotides agree with TRBD2. The CDR3 has 17 amino acids. Germline loops: CDR1 SGHAT, CDR2 FQDESV (reference sequence). V shed 1 base and J 2 bases; nucleotides not matched to a gene: 6. CDR3 residues: CASSLESSGRYTDTQYF. CDR3 nucleotides: TGTGCCAGCAGCTTAGAGTCTAGCGGGAGATACACAGATACGCAGTATTTT. Supplemented by reference TRBV11-1 and TRBJ2-3, the full variable domain reads EAEVAQSPRYKITEKSQAVAFWCDPISGHATLYWYRQILGQGPELLVQFQDESVVDDSQLPKDRFSAERLKGVDSTLKIQPAELGDSAMYLCASSLESSGRYTDTQYFGPGTRLTVL.